This T cell receptor delta chain was obtained from a study of Vδ1+ human thymocytes. Points from the study as a whole: Bulk data may be misread because of unexpected Vdelta2 sequences. In the thymus, TRG and TRD repertoires looked highly polyclonal with Gaussian CDR3 lengths.

This clone showed up just a few times. Its antigen is as yet unknown. V dropped 2 bases and J dropped 3; count of bases not matched to a gene: 6. CDR1 is TSWWSYY, CDR2 QGS, per germline. The CDR3 covers 15 residues. Sequences come from RNA converted to cDNA by reverse transcription. Pooled V-gene forward primers with one constant-region reverse primer generated the CDR3 amplicons by multiplex PCR. TCRdb re-identified clones in the multiplex PCR reads via CATT. The sample has roughly 55,000 delta-chain clones, roughly 15% seen once. Specimen: Vdelta1+ gamma-delta thymocytes from the thymus. The sample's subset: FACS-sorted CD3+ TCRalphabeta- TCRVdelta1+ TCRVdelta2- thymocytes. The chain carries TRDV1 and TRDJ1; 7 bases are a match to TRDD3. The sequence derives from a boy younger than two who had congenital heart surgery. The DNA of the CDR3 is TGTGCTCTTGGGGAAGGTCGGATACGCGCCGATAAACTCATCTTT. Encoded protein: CALGEGRIRADKLIF.